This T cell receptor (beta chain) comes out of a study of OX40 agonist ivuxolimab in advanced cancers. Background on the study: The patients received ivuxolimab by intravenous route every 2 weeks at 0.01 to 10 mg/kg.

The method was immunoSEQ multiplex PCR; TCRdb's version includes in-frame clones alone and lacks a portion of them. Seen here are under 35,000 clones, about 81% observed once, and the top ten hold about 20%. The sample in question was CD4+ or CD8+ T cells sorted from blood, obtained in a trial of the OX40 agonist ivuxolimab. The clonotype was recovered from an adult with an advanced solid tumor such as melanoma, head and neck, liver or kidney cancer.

DNA for the CDR3: TGTGCCAGCACCATAGACAGGGGAGGGGAGACCCAGTACTTC. Translating gives CASTIDRGGETQYF. The chain links TRBV2 to TRBJ2-5, with TRBD1 as a possible D gene (8 bases). Trimming cost V 7 bases and J 5 bases, with 17 bases left between them. This CDR3 has 14 amino acids. Germline V gene data show CDR1 as SNHLY and CDR2 as FYNNEI. The whole variable domain, filled in from reference TRBV2 and TRBJ2-5, reads EPEVTQTPSHQVTQMGQEVILRCVPISNHLYFYWYRQILGQKVEFLVSFYNNEISEKSEIFDDQFSVERPDGSNFTLKIRSTKLEDSAMYFCASTIDRGGETQYFGPGTRLLVL.